This TCR beta chain originates from a study of T cell responses to AZD1222 COVID-19 vaccine. Data came from immunoSEQ multiplex PCR; TCRdb stores just in-frame clones and leaves some out. The top ten clones hold 1.5% to 2% of a sample with about 180,000 clones, approximately 94% of them seen once. The CDR3 covers 13 residues. Trimming shortened V by 4 bases and J by 3 bases, and 10 bases separated the two germline ends. Germline V CDR1 and CDR2: SGHRS, YFSETQ. The source is an adult who received the AZD1222 COVID-19 vaccine. The V gene is TRBV5-1, the J gene TRBJ1-1; D is perhaps TRBD1 (5 bases). Here the sequenced sample was peripheral blood, taken 28 days after the second AZD1222 dose. The CDR3 is CASSPLGDTEAFF. The CDR3 bases are TGCGCCAGCAGCCCGCTAGGGGACACTGAAGCTTTCTTT. The full variable domain, completed using reference TRBV5-1 and TRBJ1-1, is KAGVTQTPRYLIKTRGQQVTLSCSPISGHRSVSWYQQTPGQGLQFLFEYFSETQRNKGNFPGRFSGRQFSNSRSEMNVSTLELGDSALYLCASSPLGDTEAFFGQGTRLTVV.